Below, 32 T cell receptor beta chains from the same sample are listed, as sequenced in a study of T cells in Graves' hyperthyroidism and ophthalmopathy. RNA transcripts yielded amplified TCR beta CDR3 regions. HTBI primers were employed in a first-round RT-PCR of the TCR CDR3. TCRdb itself ran the multiplex PCR reads through MiXCR, one entry per CDR3 protein. The sample includes a few hundred thousand distinct CDR3 sequences, roughly 20% of them seen just once. Sequencing input: blood. These receptors were obtained from a man aged 18 to 30 with Graves' ophthalmopathy.

This clonotype has at least ten counts. The chain is built from TRBV3-1 and TRBJ1-6, with D possibly TRBD1 on 5 matching bases. Trimming left V 6 bases short and J 7 bases short, with 13 bases between. The CDR3 contains 14 residues. Germline-derived CDR1 and CDR2 are LGHDT and YNNKEL (reference sequence). CDR3: CASSPGTGNSPLHF. In nucleotides, the CDR3 is TGTGCCAGCAGTCCCGGGACGGGCAATTCACCCCTCCACTTT.

Concerning this clonotype itself: A much larger clone differs from this one at a single base, so this may be a read error. The V and J genes are TRBV7-8 and TRBJ2-7; either TRBD1 or TRBD2 may fit D (7 bases each). Germline CDR1 is SGHVS and CDR2 is FQNEAQ. This CDR3 comprises 14 residues. The CDR3 DNA is TGTACCATTTCACCACAGGGGAGGGACAGCGAGCAGTACTTC. This codes for CTISPQGRDSEQYF.

This clonotype was detected only a few times. The V call is TRBV7-9, the J call TRBJ2-7; the D gene is possibly TRBD2 (5 bases). Trimming cost V 5 bases and J 7 bases, with 18 bases left between them. The germline V gene has CDR1 SEHNR and CDR2 FQNEAQ (reference sequence). The CDR3 spans 14 residues. CDR3 in amino acids: CASSHTMTSGEQYF. CDR3 nucleotides: TGTGCCAGCAGCCACACAATGACCTCGGGGGAGCAGTACTTC.

The V call is TRBV4-1, the J call TRBJ2-1; TRBD1 aligns across 9 bases. This CDR3 is 15 amino acids long. The germline V gene encodes CDR1 MGHRA and CDR2 YSYEKL. Trimming removed 8 bases from V and 8 bases from J; junction bases left unmatched: 13. DNA for the CDR3: TGCGCCAGCTCGGATTGGGACAGGGCTAATGATGAGCAGTTCTTC. Translated: CASSDWDRANDEQFF.

The V call is TRBV6-1, the J call TRBJ1-2, with D possibly matching TRBD1 (5 bases). The ends were cut back, 6 bases at V and 7 bases at J, with 18 bases in the middle. Germline loops: CDR1 MNHNS, CDR2 SASEGT. The CDR3 contains 14 residues. Here the CDR3 reads CASRAGNLEPGYTF. Here the CDR3 DNA reads TGTGCCAGCAGGGCAGGGAACCTGGAGCCTGGCTACACCTTC.

In this sample, this clonotype turned up many times. The CDR3 reads CASSAREGGRYEQYF. CDR3 nucleotides: TGTGCCAGCAGCGCTCGAGAAGGGGGTCGTTACGAGCAGTACTTC. The V and J genes are TRBV7-9 and TRBJ2-7; D perhaps matches TRBD1 (6 bases). V dropped 5 bases and J dropped 4 bases, with 18 bases sitting between them. This CDR3 has 15 residues. CDR1 and CDR2 from the germline V gene are SEHNR and FQNEAQ (reference sequence).

V gene TRBV3-1 combines with J gene TRBJ1-5; TRBD1 matches at 9 bases. The CDR3 has 16 amino acids. The germline V gene has CDR1 LGHDT and CDR2 YNNKEL (reference sequence). Unmatched junction bases numbered 8, after V lost 3 bases and J lost 5 bases. For the CDR3, the DNA is TGTGCCAGCAGCCAGCCCGGGACAGGGAGATATCAGCCCCAGCATTTT. Its protein product is CASSQPGTGRYQPQHF.

This clonotype was counted ten times or more. The rearrangement uses TRBV11-2 and TRBJ2-1; the D gene is possibly TRBD2 (6 bases). V lost 1 base and J 7 bases, leaving 8 bases between the germline ends. The CDR3 runs 13 residues. Looked up from germline, CDR1 is SGHAT and CDR2 is FQNNGV. CDR3 region: CASSLAGDNEQFF. CDR3 sequence (DNA): TGTGCCAGCAGCTTAGCGGGGGATAATGAGCAGTTCTTC.

This clonotype has just a few counts. The chain has TRBV7-9 and TRBJ2-6; D is ambiguous. V dropped 2 bases and J dropped 6 bases, with 8 bases sitting between them. The CDR3 has 14 amino acids. Per germline, CDR1 SEHNR and CDR2 FQNEAQ (reference sequence). Written as DNA, the CDR3 is TGTGCCAGCAGCTTACACTTCGCGGCCAACGTCCTGACTTTC. Translating it yields CASSLHFAANVLTF.

This clonotype has only a few counts. J is TRBJ1-4 and V is TRBV27; TRBD1 is a possible D gene (6 bases). The CDR3 length is 15 residues. The V gene's germline CDR1 is MNHEY and CDR2 SMNVEV (reference sequence). Trimming left V 6 bases short and J 3 bases short, with 14 bases between. The CDR3 DNA sequence: TGTGCCAGCAGCCCAGGGGAGCTACCTAATGAAAAACTGTTTTTT. Translating it yields CASSPGELPNEKLFF.

In this sample, this clonotype turned up many times. The chain joins TRBV20-1 to TRBJ2-3; 11 positions agree with TRBD2. Trimming at V came to 5 bases and at J to 4 bases, leaving 5 bases not matched to a gene. The length of the CDR3 is 14 residues. Germline V gives CDR1 DFQATT, CDR2 SNEGSKA (reference sequence). CDR3 loop: CSAHSGGVSDTQYF. The CDR3, as DNA: TGCAGTGCTCATAGCGGGGGGGTTTCAGATACGCAGTATTTT.

This clonotype was counted at least ten times. The chain uses TRBV6-1 and TRBJ2-3, with 11 bases that match TRBD2. Unmatched junction bases numbered 7, after V lost 10 bases and J lost 4 bases. This CDR3 contains 14 residues. CDR1 and CDR2 (germline): MNHNS, SASEGT. CDR3 nucleotide sequence: TGTGCCACCGGGCTAGCGGGGGGCTCAGATACGCAGTATTTT. It codes for CATGLAGGSDTQYF.

This sequence joins TRBV4-2 and TRBJ2-7; 14 bases agree with TRBD2. J was trimmed by 7 bases and V by 0 bases; bases with no gene match: 2. There are 15 residues in the CDR3. Germline V gives CDR1 LGHNA, CDR2 YNFKEQ. DNA for the CDR3: TGTGCCAGCAGCCAAGAGGGACTAGCGGGGGAGGAGCAGTACTTC. Its translation: CASSQEGLAGEEQYF.

This clonotype was detected only a few times. At one boundary the junction diverges from the germline segment, which might be a read error. The chain carries TRBV29-1 and TRBJ1-2; no clear D gene. The CDR3 covers 15 residues. Looked up from germline, CDR1 is SQVTM and CDR2 is ANQGSEA. CDR3 sequence (DNA): TGCAACGTTGAAATTCGGCAGGAAGCTAACTATGGCTACACCTTC. Its protein is CNVEIRQEANYGYTF.

This clonotype occurred a few times. The genes are TRBV3-1 and TRBJ2-6; D not certain. Trimming pared 0 bases from V and 0 bases from J, leaving 6 bases between. Germline-derived CDR1 and CDR2 are LGHDT and YNNKEL (reference sequence). CDR3 length: 16 residues. CDR3 sequence reads: CASSQDRSSGANVLTF. The CDR3 DNA is TGTGCCAGCAGCCAAGATCGCAGCTCTGGGGCCAACGTCCTGACTTTC.

This clonotype was observed at least ten times. The gene calls are TRBV6-2 or TRBV6-3 and TRBJ2-7; D perhaps matches TRBD1 (6 bases). Germline CDR1 and CDR2: MNHEY and SVGEGT. The CDR3 length is 14 residues. V shed 3 bases and J shed 2 bases, with 11 bases lying between them. CDR3 nucleotide sequence: TGTGCCAGCAGTTATACCCAGGGGCCCTACGAGCAGTACTTC. Translation: CASSYTQGPYEQYF.

In its sample, this clonotype was seen many times. The chain carries TRBV7-6 and TRBJ2-5; D could derive from TRBD1 or TRBD2 (6 bases each). Germline-derived CDR1 and CDR2 are SGHVS and FNYEAQ. Trimming pared 5 bases from V and 6 bases from J, leaving 22 bases between. There are 16 residues in the CDR3. For the CDR3, the DNA is TGTGCCAGCAGCACCTTACAGCCATGGGGGGCGCAGACCCAGTACTTC. Protein product: CASSTLQPWGAQTQYF.

The gene calls are TRBV15 and TRBJ2-3; 8 nucleotides line up with TRBD1. The CDR3 consists of 15 residues. The trim removed 5 bases at V and 2 bases at J, leaving 6 bases unmatched. From germline, CDR1 is LNHNV and CDR2 YYDKDF (reference sequence). This chain's CDR3 is CATSGGQALTDTQYF. The CDR3 coding sequence is TGTGCCACCAGCGGGGGACAGGCCCTCACAGATACGCAGTATTTT.

This clonotype was counted ten times or more. This chain joins TRBV7-8 and TRBJ1-2; D perhaps matches TRBD1 (6 bases). Germline values: CDR1 SGHVS, CDR2 FQNEAQ. Trimming removed 1 base from V and 6 bases from J, with 12 bases in between. The CDR3 consists of 14 residues. The CDR3, as DNA: TGTGCCAGCAGCTTAGGCGGGACAAACCATGGCTACACCTTC. Amino acid sequence: CASSLGGTNHGYTF. Full variable domain (remainder filled in from reference TRBV7-8 and TRBJ1-2): GAGVSQSPRYKVAKRGQDVALRCDPISGHVSLFWYQQALGQGPEFLTYFQNEAQLDKSGLPSDRFFAERPEGSVSTLKIQRTQQEDSAVYLCASSLGGTNHGYTFGSGTRLTVV.

A few counts support this clonotype. V gene TRBV5-6 combines with J gene TRBJ2-7, with 10 bases lining up with TRBD1. The CDR3 has 16 residues. Germline V gene data show CDR1 as SGHDT and CDR2 as YYEEEE. Losses at the gene ends were 0 bases for V and 4 bases for J; bases not matched to a gene: 7. For the CDR3, the DNA is TGTGCCAGCAGCTTGGGGTTTGCGGGACAGGGGTACGAGCAGTACTTC. This gives the protein CASSLGFAGQGYEQYF. Full variable domain (remainder filled in from reference TRBV5-6 and TRBJ2-7): DAGVTQSPTHLIKTRGQQVTLRCSPKSGHDTVSWYQQALGQGPQFIFQYYEEEERQRGNFPDRFSGHQFPNYSSELNVNALLLGDSALYLCASSLGFAGQGYEQYFGPGTRLTVT.

The chain combines TRBV27 with TRBJ2-1, with D possibly being TRBD1 (6 bases). The CDR3 runs 15 residues. Germline CDR1 is MNHEY and CDR2 is SMNVEV (reference sequence). V shed 3 bases and J shed 0 bases, with 9 bases lying between them. CDR3 in DNA: TGTGCCAGCAGTTTGCAGGGGCCCTCCTACAATGAGCAGTTCTTC. This sequence encodes CASSLQGPSYNEQFF.

The chain employs TRBV2 and TRBJ1-4; 11 bases line up with TRBD1. The germline CDR1 and CDR2 sequences are SNHLY and FYNNEI. CDR3 size: 14 residues. The V and J ends lost 6 bases and 8 bases, in that order; junction bases with no gene match: 5. For the CDR3, the DNA is TGTGCCAGCAGACCGGGACAGGGGGAAGAAAAACTGTTTTTT. It codes for CASRPGQGEEKLFF.

V is TRBV5-5 and J is TRBJ1-2; D is undetermined. Germline values: CDR1 SGHKS, CDR2 YYEKEE (reference sequence). This CDR3 is built from 14 residues. Trimming left V 4 bases short and J 0 bases short, with 10 bases between. CDR3: CASSPGHPNYGYTF. In DNA form, the CDR3 reads TGTGCCAGCAGCCCCGGTCACCCTAACTATGGCTACACCTTC.

This clonotype was seen at least ten times. The chain links TRBV2 to TRBJ1-2; D is unresolved. Germline V gene sequence: CDR1 SNHLY, CDR2 FYNNEI. Trimming left V 1 base short and J 3 bases short, with 9 bases between. The CDR3 loop spans 14 amino acids. For the CDR3, the DNA is TGTGCCAGCAGTGAAGATCCAGCTTACTATGGCTACACCTTC. It specifies CASSEDPAYYGYTF.

This clonotype was observed at least ten times. The chain employs TRBV5-5 and TRBJ1-1, with a weak D call TRBD1 (5 bases). The V end lost 4 bases, the J end lost 13 bases, and 17 bases lay between the germline ends. Germline loops: CDR1 SGHKS, CDR2 YYEKEE (reference sequence). The CDR3 runs to 12 residues. CDR3 nucleotide sequence: TGTGCCAGCAGCCCGGACGGGGCCGATCGTTTCTTT. Its translation: CASSPDGADRFF.

Comment on this clonotype: This may be a read error, as it is one base from a much larger clone. The conserved final phenylalanine or tryptophan is absent from the CDR3, which likely points to a read error. J is TRBJ2-3 and V is TRBV4-3; 9 bases match TRBD2. CDR3 length: 15 residues. V dropped 3 bases and J dropped 1; count of bases not matched to a gene: 2. Germline V CDR1 and CDR2: LGHNA, YSLEER. The CDR3 loop is CASSQRGGGTDTQYL. CDR3 coding DNA: TGCGCCAGCAGCCAGCGGGGGGGTGGCACAGATACGCAGTATCTT.

This clonotype was detected only a few times. A much larger clone differs from this one at a single base, so this may be a read error. This sequence joins TRBV9 and TRBJ2-1; 7 bases are a match to TRBD2. With 4 bases clipped from V and 0 bases from J, the junction kept 4 bases outside the gene matches. The CDR3 contains 15 residues. The V gene's germline CDR1 is SGDLS and CDR2 YYNGEE. For the CDR3, the DNA is TGTGCCAGCAGCCCAGCGGGGAGCTCCTACAATGAGCAGTTCTTC. Amino acids: CASSPAGSSYNEQFF.

This clonotype was seen just once. This rearrangement joins TRBV6-1 to TRBJ2-3, with D perhaps matching TRBD1 or TRBD2 (5 bases each). CDR1 and CDR2 from the germline V gene are MNHNS and SASEGT. The CDR3 covers 15 residues. V shed 2 bases and J shed 6 bases, with 15 bases lying between them. In nucleotides, the CDR3 is TGTGCCAGCAGTGAACGGGACGAAGGGGCCGATACGCAGTATTTT. It specifies CASSERDEGADTQYF.

The rearrangement uses TRBV6-1 and TRBJ1-5; D ambiguous. V was pared by 5 bases and J by 3 bases, with 14 bases between. The CDR3 is made up of 15 amino acids. The germline V gene has CDR1 MNHNS and CDR2 SASEGT. The CDR3 nucleotides are TGTGCCAGCAGTCCCCCAATGGGGTTCAATCAGCCCCAGCATTTT. It translates to CASSPPMGFNQPQHF.

This clonotype was observed a handful of times. J is TRBJ1-1 and V is TRBV15; TRBD1 might be the D (6 bases). The CDR3 sequence is 13 residues long. Germline V gene sequence: CDR1 LNHNV, CDR2 YYDKDF (reference sequence). The ends were cut back, 3 bases at V and 1 base at J, with 6 bases in the middle. Here the CDR3 DNA reads TGTGCCACCAGCAGGACAGGGAACACTGAAGCTTTCTTT. The encoded protein is CATSRTGNTEAFF.

The sample holds many counts of this clonotype. The chain employs TRBV28 and TRBJ2-3; 7 positions agree with TRBD2. With V trimmed by 3 bases and J by 0 bases, 9 bases remained unmatched. The CDR3 has 17 residues. Germline-derived CDR1 and CDR2 are MDHEN and SYDVKM. CDR3 sequence reads: CASSLTWGGASTDTQYF. Written as DNA, the CDR3 is TGTGCCAGCAGTTTGACTTGGGGGGGAGCTAGCACAGATACGCAGTATTTT.

The CDR3 DNA reads as TGCAGCGTTCGATTTCAACGGACTAACTATGGCTACACCTTC. Its protein product is CSVRFQRTNYGYTF. The chain uses TRBV29-1 and TRBJ1-2; D gene uncertain. V was shortened by 5 bases and J by 0 bases, with 13 bases between the two germline ends. Per the germline V gene, CDR1 is SQVTM and CDR2 is ANQGSEA. This CDR3 spans 14 amino acids.